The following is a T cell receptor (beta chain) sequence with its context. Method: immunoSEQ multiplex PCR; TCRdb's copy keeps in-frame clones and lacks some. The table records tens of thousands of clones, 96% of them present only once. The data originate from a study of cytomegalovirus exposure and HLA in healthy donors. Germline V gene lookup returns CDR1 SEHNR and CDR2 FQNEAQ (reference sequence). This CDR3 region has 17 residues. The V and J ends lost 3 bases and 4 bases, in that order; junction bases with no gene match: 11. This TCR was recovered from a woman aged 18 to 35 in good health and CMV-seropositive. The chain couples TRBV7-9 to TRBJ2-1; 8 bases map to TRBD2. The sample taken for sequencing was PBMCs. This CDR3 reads CASSFRGGPKPYNEQFF. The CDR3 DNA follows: TGTGCCAGCAGCTTCCGGGGGGGTCCCAAACCGTACAATGAGCAGTTCTTC.